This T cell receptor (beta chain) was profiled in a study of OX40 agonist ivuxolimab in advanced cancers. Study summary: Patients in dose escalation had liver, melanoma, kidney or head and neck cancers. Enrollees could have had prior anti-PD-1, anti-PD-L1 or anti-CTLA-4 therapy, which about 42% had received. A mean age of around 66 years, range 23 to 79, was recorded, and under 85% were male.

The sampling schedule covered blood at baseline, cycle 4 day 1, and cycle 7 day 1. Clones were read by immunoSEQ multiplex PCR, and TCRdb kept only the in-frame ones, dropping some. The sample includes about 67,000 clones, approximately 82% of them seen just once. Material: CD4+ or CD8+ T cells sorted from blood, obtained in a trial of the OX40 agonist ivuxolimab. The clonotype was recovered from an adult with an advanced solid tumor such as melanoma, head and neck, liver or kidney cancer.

The CDR3 loop reads CASSLPRTGLFAEAFF. Here the CDR3 DNA reads TGCGCCAGCAGCTTGCCCCGGACAGGCCTCTTCGCTGAAGCTTTCTTT. V and J are TRBV5-1 and TRBJ1-1; 7 bases agree with TRBD1. Looked up from germline, CDR1 is SGHRS and CDR2 is YFSETQ. Losses at the gene ends were 1 base for V and 6 bases for J; bases not matched to a gene: 12. There are 16 residues in the CDR3.